The rows below give T cell receptor beta chains drawn from one sample of a study of OX40 agonist ivuxolimab in advanced cancers. This table comes from immunoSEQ multiplex PCR, and its TCRdb copy is limited to in-frame clones, with some not included. The sample has 84,000 or so clones, roughly 82% seen once. The starting material was CD4+ or CD8+ T cells sorted from blood, obtained in a trial of the OX40 agonist ivuxolimab. Receptors were obtained from an adult with an advanced solid tumor such as melanoma, head and neck, liver or kidney cancer. The CDR3 runs from the conserved cysteine through the conserved F or W.

CDR3aa | j_gene | v_gene
CASRDGGAGGNTIYF | TRBJ1-3 | TRBV5-1
CASSRDSGANVLTF | TRBJ2-6 | TRBV19
CAWSVTEGQPQHF | TRBJ1-5 | TRBV30
CASSLEGSPLHF | TRBJ1-6 | TRBV7-9
CASSYSFAWLGTEAFF | TRBJ1-1 | TRBV6-5
CASISNNEKLFF | TRBJ1-4 | TRBV28
CASSPDRGPAEAFF | TRBJ1-1 | TRBV7-2
CASLAGGADTEAFF | TRBJ1-1 | TRBV2
CASSPRQALSETQYF | TRBJ2-5 | TRBV9
CASSLFSNQPQHF | TRBJ1-5 | TRBV5-8
CASRLLMNTEAFF | TRBJ1-1 | TRBV6-5
CASSHRGSYHQPQHF | TRBJ1-5 | TRBV23-1
CASSLGRDFNNSPLHF | TRBJ1-6 | TRBV28
CSVEEGGARTQYF | TRBJ2-5 | TRBV29-1
CASSVAGANEQFF | TRBJ2-1 | TRBV9
CASSVSGTGHEQYF | TRBJ2-7 | TRBV9
CASSLTTGGPPSSYNEQFF | TRBJ2-1 | TRBV7-9
CASSIQGSGNTIYF | TRBJ1-3 | TRBV7-9
CASSLERSSYNEQFF | TRBJ2-1 | TRBV5-4
CASSQDKEGPGNTIYF | TRBJ1-3 | TRBV4-1
CASSLGRTNEQFF | TRBJ2-1 | TRBV7-3
CASSVTGTGGFNSPLHF | TRBJ1-6 | TRBV19
CASSYGPQWEKLFF | TRBJ1-4 | TRBV6-6
CASSLAGFGGYTF | TRBJ1-2 | TRBV28
CASRGGSGGTTDTQYF | TRBJ2-3 | TRBV27
CASSLVYSGNTIYF | TRBJ1-3 | TRBV5-1
CASSLMFQGAGETQYF | TRBJ2-5 | TRBV5-1
CASSLPGLGDNEQFF | TRBJ2-1 | TRBV7-2
CASSSRQGATYNEQFF | TRBJ2-1 | TRBV7-8
CASSLSGTSPYEQYF | TRBJ2-7 | TRBV9
CASSSGRVAGELFF | TRBJ2-2 | TRBV27
CASKSEGQGNGYTF | TRBJ1-2 | TRBV27
CASSDGNRRSPLHF | TRBJ1-6 | TRBV6-4
CASSSWTVSTGNTIYF | TRBJ1-3 | TRBV13
CSVVRTGKLFF | TRBJ1-4 | TRBV29-1
CASRRESNEQFF | TRBJ2-1 | TRBV7-9
CASRRDSGTGELFF | TRBJ2-2 | TRBV9
CASRSRQGSYNSPLHF | TRBJ1-6 | TRBV28
CAWSDWTTIYF | TRBJ1-3 | TRBV30
CASSQGVSGRGEDTQYF | TRBJ2-3 | TRBV4-1
CASRHREGNQPQHF | TRBJ1-5 | TRBV2
CASSGAQQYF | TRBJ2-7 | TRBV7-9
CASSQDLGGRTNEKLFF | TRBJ1-4 | TRBV4-3
CASSKSGTEVETQYF | TRBJ2-5 | TRBV6-6
CASTGTGYNEQFF | TRBJ2-1 | TRBV5-6
CASSDNTGELFF | TRBJ2-2 | TRBV11-1
CASSLGGAATNEKLFF | TRBJ1-4 | TRBV5-4
CASNTAGGHGSYGYTF | TRBJ1-2 | TRBV19
CASSQWTARNTEAFF | TRBJ1-1 | TRBV5-4
CAWGQTFRDTQYF | TRBJ2-3 | TRBV30
CASSLAGTTDTQYF | TRBJ2-3 | TRBV5-1
CASSESTVAKNIQYF | TRBJ2-4 | TRBV6-1